What follows are 13 T cell receptor beta chains derived from one specimen sequenced in a study of cytomegalovirus exposure and HLA in healthy donors. The primer mix had 60 Vbeta and 13 Jbeta primers. Method: immunoSEQ multiplex PCR; TCRdb's copy keeps in-frame clones and lacks some. The repertoire holds about 60,000 clones, with about 71% as singletons. The material sequenced was PBMCs. The receptors shown here come from a woman aged 55-75 years in good health and CMV-seropositive.

V usage is TRBV6-5 and J usage is TRBJ1-2, with TRBD1 identical over 8 bases. The CDR3 covers 15 residues. CDR1 MNHEY and CDR2 SVGAGI come from the germline V gene. The ends lost 6 bases at V and 8 bases at J; junction bases unmatched: 14. CDR3: CASSPRLDRASGYTF. The CDR3 DNA is TGTGCCAGCAGCCCCCGCCTGGACAGGGCATCGGGCTACACCTTC.

The chain joins TRBV30 to TRBJ1-1, with D possibly matching TRBD1 (5 bases). The CDR3 contains 16 residues. Trimming removed 0 bases at V and 0 bases at J, with 14 bases between. Germline CDR1 reads GTSNPN; CDR2 reads SVGIG (reference sequence). The CDR3 reads CAWSVNRGGVNTEAFF. CDR3 bases: TGTGCCTGGAGTGTAAATAGGGGTGGTGTGAACACTGAAGCTTTCTTT.

V is TRBV11-2 and J is TRBJ1-2; 10 nucleotides agree with TRBD1. Trimming took 1 base from V and 8 from J; bases not matched to a gene: 7. Per the germline V gene, CDR1 is SGHAT and CDR2 is FQNNGV. This CDR3 spans 15 amino acids. This chain's CDR3 is CASSLAGQGVGGYTF. The CDR3 nucleotides read TGTGCCAGCAGCTTAGCTGGACAGGGGGTAGGGGGCTACACCTTC. Variable domain in full (rest from reference TRBV11-2 and TRBJ1-2): EAGVAQSPRYKIIEKRQSVAFWCNPISGHATLYWYQQILGQGPKLLIQFQNNGVVDDSQLPKDRFSAERLKGVDSTLKIQPAKLEDSAVYLCASSLAGQGVGGYTFGSGTRLTVV.

This chain links TRBV29-1 with TRBJ2-5, with 7 bases lining up with TRBD1. CDR3 size: 12 residues. Trimming removed 6 bases from V and 2 bases from J; junction bases left unmatched: 3. CDR1 and CDR2 (germline): SQVTM, ANQGSEA. The chain's CDR3 is CSVLQGQETQYF. CDR3 DNA sequence: TGCAGCGTGTTACAGGGGCAAGAGACCCAGTACTTC.

The gene calls are TRBV7-8 and TRBJ2-7; TRBD1 agrees at 9 bases. This CDR3 contains 17 residues. Germline CDR1 reads SGHVS; CDR2 reads FQNEAQ. V lost 2 bases to trimming and J lost 6 bases; unmatched junction nucleotides: 14. The CDR3 loop reads CASSLYLGSQDRGEQYF. Written as DNA, the CDR3 is TGTGCCAGCAGCTTATATTTAGGTTCACAGGACAGGGGCGAGCAGTACTTC.

This clone was seen many times. This rearrangement joins TRBV6-1 to TRBJ1-1; D is uncertain. The germline V and J ends were trimmed by 7 bases and 5 bases, with 17 bases remaining between them. CDR3 length: 14 amino acids. Per germline, CDR1 MNHNS and CDR2 SASEGT. The CDR3 protein is CASTGLRAGTEAFF. Here the CDR3 DNA reads TGTGCCAGCACCGGGCTGAGGGCGGGGACTGAAGCTTTCTTT.

This sequence joins TRBV29-1 and TRBJ1-4; no clear D. The V gene's germline CDR1 is SQVTM and CDR2 ANQGSEA. The CDR3 covers 14 residues. V lost 0 bases and J lost 3, with 8 bases in between. For the CDR3, the DNA is TGCAGCGTTGAAGATACGGGGTCTAATGAAAAACTGTTTTTT. This gives the protein CSVEDTGSNEKLFF.

The chain recombines TRBV5-1 with TRBJ2-1; perhaps TRBD1 as D (6 bases). V was clipped by 5 bases and J by 4 bases, with 19 bases between them. CDR3 size: 16 residues. The germline V gene encodes CDR1 SGHRS and CDR2 YFSETQ. The CDR3 nucleotides are TGCGCCAGCAGACCCGGCGGTTCCCAGGGGTACAATGAGCAGTTCTTC. Translation: CASRPGGSQGYNEQFF.

Only one count was recorded for this clone. The chain employs TRBV4-3 and TRBJ1-3; unclear D gene. Germline V gives CDR1 LGHNA, CDR2 YSLEER. The CDR3 contains 17 residues. V lost 0 bases, J lost 0 bases, and 12 bases lay in between. CDR3 nucleotide sequence: TGCGCCAGCAGCCAAGAAGAATTTACAGACTCTGGAAACACCATATATTTT. Translation gives CASSQEEFTDSGNTIYF.

V gene TRBV18 combines with J gene TRBJ2-7, with D perhaps matching TRBD2 (7 bases). CDR1 is KGHSH, CDR2 LQKENI, per germline. With 5 bases removed from V and 0 bases from J, the gap between germline ends came to 11 bases. The CDR3 is 14 amino acids. This CDR3 is CASSTGGPSYEQYF. The CDR3 nucleotides read TGTGCCAGCTCAACCGGGGGGCCCTCCTACGAGCAGTACTTC. Together with reference TRBV18 and TRBJ2-7, the CDR3 gives the full variable domain: NAGVMQNPRHLVRRRGQEARLRCSPMKGHSHVYWYRQLPEEGLKFMVYLQKENIIDESGMPKERFSAEFPKEGPSILRIQQVVRGDSAAYFCASSTGGPSYEQYFGPGTRLTVT.

This clone was detected once. The rearrangement joins TRBV27 to TRBJ1-1; no clear D. CDR1 and CDR2 (germline): MNHEY, SMNVEV (reference sequence). Trimming stripped 2 bases from V and 3 bases from J, with 10 bases between. This CDR3 has 14 residues. CDR3 coding DNA: TGTGCCAGCAGTTTAGCCCTGTCGGACACTGAAGCTTTCTTT. Protein product: CASSLALSDTEAFF.

This clone was counted only a few times. The chain has TRBV11-2 and TRBJ2-3; 10 bases are shared with TRBD2. Germline CDR1 SGHAT, CDR2 FQNNGV. The V and J ends lost 7 bases and 0 bases, in that order; junction bases with no gene match: 4. This CDR3 is built from 15 residues. The CDR3 loop is CASTKRGGSTDTQYF. The CDR3 DNA sequence: TGTGCCAGCACCAAGCGGGGGGGCAGCACAGATACGCAGTATTTT.

This clone was seen a few times. The gene calls are TRBV5-6 and TRBJ2-3; 7 nucleotides agree with TRBD2. This CDR3 is built from 16 residues. Germline trimming cut 3 bases from V and 0 bases from J; bases unmatched to any gene: 7. Germline values: CDR1 SGHDT, CDR2 YYEEEE. The CDR3 spells CASSWGGRTSTDTQYF. For the CDR3, the DNA is TGTGCCAGCAGCTGGGGGGGGAGGACCAGCACAGATACGCAGTATTTT.